This T cell receptor beta chain was retrieved from a study of blood T cell repertoires in COVID-19. For the study at large: Spain, Italy and the United States supplied samples that represented acute and convalescent COVID-19. T cells, B-cell-depleted T cells, or PBMCs supplied cDNA or gDNA.

In the original processing: From reference gene primer amplification, estimates of nucleated cell counts were derived. The method was immunoSEQ multiplex PCR; TCRdb's version includes in-frame clones alone and lacks a portion of them. The V and J calls and clone size come from that table; D and trimming were worked out from the DNA. The table lists 62,000 or so clones, 88% of them singletons. Trimming pared 1 base from V and 2 bases from J, leaving 11 bases between. The V gene's germline CDR1 is MGHRA and CDR2 YSYEKL. CDR3 length: 16 amino acids. The chain joins TRBV4-1 to TRBJ1-4; tentative D call: TRBD1 (5 bases). The source material was peripheral blood. This receptor was identified in a human donor in a cohort sampled during active COVID-19. CDR3 nucleotide sequence: TGCGCCAGCAGCCAAGTTATCCGGGGGACTAATGAAAAACTGTTTTTT. This gives the protein CASSQVIRGTNEKLFF.